This T cell receptor (beta chain) was sequenced during a study of shared clonotypes between healthy human individuals. The length of the CDR3 is 12 residues. Trimming stripped 4 bases from V and 12 bases from J, with 15 bases between. Germline V gene lookup returns CDR1 MNHNY and CDR2 SVGAGI (reference sequence). The assay was run at deep level. Using immunoSEQ multiplex PCR, the repertoire was profiled, and TCRdb retains in-frame clones only, with some absent. The profile covers approximately 340,000 clones, with over 65% appearing a single time and about a tenth taken by the ten largest. The specimen sequenced was memory CD4+ T cells sorted from blood. Specified subset: CD45RA-negative fraction. The V and J genes are TRBV6-6 and TRBJ1-2; D is possibly TRBD1 (6 bases). This TCR was recovered from a man younger than 45 in good health. DNA for the CDR3: TGTGCCAGCAGTTTTTTCAGGGGAGCGGACACCTTC. It specifies CASSFFRGADTF.